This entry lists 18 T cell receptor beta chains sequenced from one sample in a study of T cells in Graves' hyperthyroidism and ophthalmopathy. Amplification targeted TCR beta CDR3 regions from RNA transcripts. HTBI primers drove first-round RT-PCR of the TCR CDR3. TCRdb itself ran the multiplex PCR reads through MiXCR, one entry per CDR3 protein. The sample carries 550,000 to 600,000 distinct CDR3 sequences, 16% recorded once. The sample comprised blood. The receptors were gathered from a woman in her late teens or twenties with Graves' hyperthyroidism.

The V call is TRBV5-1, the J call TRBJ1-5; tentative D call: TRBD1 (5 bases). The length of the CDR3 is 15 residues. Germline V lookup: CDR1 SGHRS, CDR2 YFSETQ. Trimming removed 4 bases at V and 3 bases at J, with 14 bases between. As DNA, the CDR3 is TGCGCCAGCAGCCCTGGGACTGGAGTCAATCAGCCCCAGCATTTT. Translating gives CASSPGTGVNQPQHF.

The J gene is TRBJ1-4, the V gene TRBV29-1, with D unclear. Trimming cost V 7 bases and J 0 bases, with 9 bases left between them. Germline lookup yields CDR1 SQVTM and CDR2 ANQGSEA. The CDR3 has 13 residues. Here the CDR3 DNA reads TGCAGCGCACGGGAGGCAACTAATGAAAAACTGTTTTTT. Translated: CSAREATNEKLFF.

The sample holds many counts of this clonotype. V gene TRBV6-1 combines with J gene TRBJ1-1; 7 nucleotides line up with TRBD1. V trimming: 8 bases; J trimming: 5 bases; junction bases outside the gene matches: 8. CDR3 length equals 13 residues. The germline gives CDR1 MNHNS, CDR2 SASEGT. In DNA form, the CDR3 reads TGTGCCAGCGGAGGGGGCGTAGGAACTGAAGCTTTCTTT. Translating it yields CASGGGVGTEAFF.

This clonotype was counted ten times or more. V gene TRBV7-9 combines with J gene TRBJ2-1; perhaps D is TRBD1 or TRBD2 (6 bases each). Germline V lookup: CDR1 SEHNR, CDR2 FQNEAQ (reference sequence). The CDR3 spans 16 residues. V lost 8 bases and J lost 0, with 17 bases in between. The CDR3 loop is CASRPLGGASYNEQFF. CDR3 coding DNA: TGTGCCAGCCGTCCCCTCGGGGGCGCCTCCTACAATGAGCAGTTCTTC.

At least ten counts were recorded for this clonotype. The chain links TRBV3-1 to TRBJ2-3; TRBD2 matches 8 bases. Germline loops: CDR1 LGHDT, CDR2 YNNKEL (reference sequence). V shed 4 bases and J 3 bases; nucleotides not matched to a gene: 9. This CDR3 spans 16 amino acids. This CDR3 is CASSPFRLASTDTQYF. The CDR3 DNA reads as TGTGCCAGCAGCCCTTTTCGACTAGCGAGTACAGATACGCAGTATTTT.

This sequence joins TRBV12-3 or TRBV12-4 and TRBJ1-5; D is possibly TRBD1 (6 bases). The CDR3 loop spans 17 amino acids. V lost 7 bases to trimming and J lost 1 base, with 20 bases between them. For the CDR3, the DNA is TGTGCCAGCATGGGGGCCCTCCAGGTCCCAAGCAATCAGCCCCAGCATTTT. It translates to CASMGALQVPSNQPQHF.

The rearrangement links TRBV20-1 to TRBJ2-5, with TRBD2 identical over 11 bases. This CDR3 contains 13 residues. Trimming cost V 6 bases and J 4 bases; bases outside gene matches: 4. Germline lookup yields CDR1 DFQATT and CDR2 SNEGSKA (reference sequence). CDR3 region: CSASLAGGETQYF. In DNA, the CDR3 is TGCAGTGCATCGCTAGCGGGAGGAGAGACCCAGTACTTC.

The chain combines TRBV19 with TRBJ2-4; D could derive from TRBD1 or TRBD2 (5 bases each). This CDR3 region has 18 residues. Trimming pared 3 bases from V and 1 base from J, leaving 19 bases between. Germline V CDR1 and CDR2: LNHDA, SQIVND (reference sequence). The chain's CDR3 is CASSIVGPLGTAKNIQYF. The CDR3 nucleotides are TGTGCCAGTAGTATCGTAGGGCCACTTGGGACGGCCAAAAACATTCAGTACTTC.

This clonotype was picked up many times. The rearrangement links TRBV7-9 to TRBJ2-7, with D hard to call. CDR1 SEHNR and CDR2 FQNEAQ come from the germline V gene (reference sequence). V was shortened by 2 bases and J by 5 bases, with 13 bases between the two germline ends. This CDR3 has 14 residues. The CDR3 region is CASSLYPSKDEQYF. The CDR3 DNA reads TGTGCCAGCAGCTTATATCCGTCGAAGGACGAGCAGTACTTC.

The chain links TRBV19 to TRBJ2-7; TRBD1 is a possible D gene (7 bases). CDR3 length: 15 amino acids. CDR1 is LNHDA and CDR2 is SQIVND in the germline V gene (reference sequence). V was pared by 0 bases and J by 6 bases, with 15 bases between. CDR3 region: CASSIDLEGAVEQYF. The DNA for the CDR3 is TGTGCCAGTAGTATAGATCTGGAGGGGGCGGTCGAGCAGTACTTC.

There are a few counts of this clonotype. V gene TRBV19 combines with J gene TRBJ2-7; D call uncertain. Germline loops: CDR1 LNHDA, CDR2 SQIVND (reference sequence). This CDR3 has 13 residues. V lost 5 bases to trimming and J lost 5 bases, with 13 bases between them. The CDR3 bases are TGTGCCAGTAGTGTCGGAAGTTACGACGAGCAGTACTTC. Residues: CASSVGSYDEQYF.

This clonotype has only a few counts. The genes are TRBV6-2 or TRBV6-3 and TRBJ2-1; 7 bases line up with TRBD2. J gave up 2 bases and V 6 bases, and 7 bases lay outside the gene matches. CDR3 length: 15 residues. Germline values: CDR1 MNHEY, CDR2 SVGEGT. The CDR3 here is CASRPKRDPYNEQFF. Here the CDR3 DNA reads TGTGCCAGCAGACCTAAGCGGGACCCCTACAATGAGCAGTTCTTC.

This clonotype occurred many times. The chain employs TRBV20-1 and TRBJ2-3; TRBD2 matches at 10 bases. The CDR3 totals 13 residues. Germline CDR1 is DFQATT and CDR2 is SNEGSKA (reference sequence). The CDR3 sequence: CSGLAASTDTQYF. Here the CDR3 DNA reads TGCAGCGGACTAGCGGCAAGCACAGATACGCAGTATTTT.

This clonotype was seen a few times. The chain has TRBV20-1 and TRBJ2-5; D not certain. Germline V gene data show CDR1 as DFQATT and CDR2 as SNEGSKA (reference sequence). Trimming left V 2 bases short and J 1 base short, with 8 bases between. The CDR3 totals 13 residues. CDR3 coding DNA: TGCAGTGCTAGATCGGTCAGCCAAGAGACCCAGTACTTC. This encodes CSARSVSQETQYF.

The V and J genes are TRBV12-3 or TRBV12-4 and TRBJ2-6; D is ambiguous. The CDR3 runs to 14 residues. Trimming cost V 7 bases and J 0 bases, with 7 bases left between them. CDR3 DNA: TGTGCCAGCACCAAGGACTCTGGGGCCAACGTCCTGACTTTC. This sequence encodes CASTKDSGANVLTF.

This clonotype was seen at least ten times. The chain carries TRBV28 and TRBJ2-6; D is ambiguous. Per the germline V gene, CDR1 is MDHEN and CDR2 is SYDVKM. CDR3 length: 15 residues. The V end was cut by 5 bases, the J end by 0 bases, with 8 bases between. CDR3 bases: TGTGCCAGCAGTCCCTCGGGCTCTGGGGCCAACGTCCTGACTTTC. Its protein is CASSPSGSGANVLTF. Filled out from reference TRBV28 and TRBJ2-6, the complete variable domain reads DVKVTQSSRYLVKRTGEKVFLECVQDMDHENMFWYRQDPGLGLRLIYFSYDVKMKEKGDIPEGYSVSREKKERFSLILESASTNQTSMYLCASSPSGSGANVLTFGAGSRLTVL.

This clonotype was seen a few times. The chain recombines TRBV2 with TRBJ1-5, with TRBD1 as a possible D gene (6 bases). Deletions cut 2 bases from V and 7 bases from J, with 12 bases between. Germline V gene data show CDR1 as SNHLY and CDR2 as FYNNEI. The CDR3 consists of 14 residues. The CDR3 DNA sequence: TGTGCCAGCAGTGAAAGAACAGGGAAGCAGCCCCAGCATTTT. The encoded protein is CASSERTGKQPQHF.

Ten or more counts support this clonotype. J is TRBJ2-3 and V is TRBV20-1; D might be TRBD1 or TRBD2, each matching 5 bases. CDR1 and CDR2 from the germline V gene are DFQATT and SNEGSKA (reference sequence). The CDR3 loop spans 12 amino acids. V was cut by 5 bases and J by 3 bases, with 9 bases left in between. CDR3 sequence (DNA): TGCAGTGCTGGGGACCCAACAGATACGCAGTATTTT. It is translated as CSAGDPTDTQYF.